This is a list of T cell receptor beta chains from one sample in a study of T cell changes during pregnancy in multiple sclerosis. The data were produced by immunoSEQ multiplex PCR, yet TCRdb's version contains in-frame clones alone and is incomplete. The table lists some 100,000 clones, roughly nine tenths of them singletons, with about 1.3% in the top ten. The sequencing here drew on peripheral blood, taken in the second trimester of pregnancy. These receptors all stem from a female donor with multiple sclerosis, enrolled in a pregnancy study. Each CDR3 is given with its conserved first and last residue. A D gene is named only where the DNA matches it firmly. Expanded clones get a size class; other rows say once, few or many, or leave the size out.

clone_size d_call j_call cdr3_length v_call cdr3_aa cdr3_nt
once TRBD1 TRBJ1-2 15 TRBV5-6 CASSPQGGANYGYTF TGTGCCAGCAGCCCCCAGGGGGGCGCTAACTATGGCTACACCTTC
once TRBD1 TRBJ1-1 15 TRBV30 CAWSISGGAGTEAFF TGTGCCTGGAGTATATCAGGGGGCGCAGGCACTGAAGCTTTCTTT
. . TRBJ2-5 14 TRBV5-4 CATVGGIGAETQYF TGTGCCACGGTAGGGGGTATTGGGGCGGAGACCCAGTACTTC
once . TRBJ1-2 15 TRBV5-6 CASSPETGTPYGYTF TGTGCCAGCAGCCCGGAGACCGGGACTCCTTATGGCTACACCTTC
. TRBD2 TRBJ2-1 17 TRBV29-1 CSVEEPPSGSKRNEQFF TGCAGCGTTGAAGAGCCCCCTAGCGGGAGTAAACGCAATGAGCAGTTCTTC
. . TRBJ2-7 14 TRBV13 CASSSRTDSYEQYF TGTGCCAGCAGCTCGCGGACAGACTCCTACGAGCAGTACTTC
once TRBD1 TRBJ1-2 14 TRBV4-1 CASSPLAGGRGYTF TGCGCCAGCAGCCCCCTGGCAGGGGGCAGAGGCTACACCTTC
. . TRBJ2-2 17 TRBV11-2 CASSFQWSGESTGELFF TGTGCCAGCAGTTTTCAGTGGTCGGGGGAGAGCACCGGGGAGCTGTTTTTT
. TRBD1 TRBJ1-2 15 TRBV28 CAARTGGAEKYGYTF TGTGCCGCCCGGACAGGGGGCGCGGAAAAGTATGGCTACACCTTC
. TRBD2 TRBJ2-1 14 TRBV29-1 CSVRTSSGLSEQFF TGCAGCGTTCGGACTAGCTCGGGATTGAGTGAGCAGTTCTTC
few . TRBJ2-7 12 TRBV7-2 CASSFHTYEQYF TGTGCCAGCAGCTTCCACACCTACGAGCAGTACTTC
. . TRBJ1-4 13 TRBV6-4 CASSGQANEKLFF TGTGCCAGCAGTGGACAGGCAAATGAAAAACTGTTTTTT
. . TRBJ1-5 17 TRBV11-2 CASSFGRYPYSNQPQHF TGTGCCAGCAGCTTTGGCAGATACCCTTATAGCAATCAGCCCCAGCATTTT
. TRBD1 TRBJ2-2 16 TRBV5-1 CASSLPTGEATGELFF TGCGCCAGCAGCCTACCGACAGGGGAGGCAACCGGGGAGCTGTTTTTT
. . TRBJ2-1 15 TRBV6-6 CASSYARVGMYEQFF TGTGCCAGCAGTTACGCCAGGGTGGGGATGTATGAGCAGTTCTTC
. TRBD1 TRBJ1-1 11 TRBV29-1 CSVWDRRGSFF TGCAGCGTTTGGGACAGGCGGGGTTCTTTCTTT
once . TRBJ1-6 15 TRBV27 CASSSGTSTGSPLHF TGTGCCAGCAGTTCAGGGACATCCACTGGGTCACCCCTCCACTTT
once . TRBJ1-1 13 TRBV29-1 CSAKQGSNTEAFF TGCAGCGCCAAACAGGGTAGCAACACTGAAGCTTTCTTT